This TCR beta chain was captured in a study of cytomegalovirus exposure and HLA in healthy donors. Findings of the study overall: Most TCRs appeared rarely, but some public TCRs recurred in many donors.

The germline V gene encodes CDR1 SGHTA and CDR2 FQGNSA. The CDR3 spans 13 residues. The PCR ran on 60 Vbeta and 13 Jbeta primers. TCRdb keeps only in-frame clones here, not all; method: immunoSEQ multiplex PCR. The profile shows around 150,000 clones, 60% to 80% of them singletons. A word on this clone: The target antigen is unknown. Germline and junction disagree at one end, which may indicate a read error.

The source of this sequence is a male donor in good health and CMV-seronegative. Sequencing was performed on PBMCs. The chain couples TRBV7-2 to TRBJ1-1; TRBD1 aligns across 8 bases. This CDR3 is CASTPLPGGAGSF. CDR3 DNA sequence: TGTGCCAGCACCCCTCTCCCAGGGGGCGCAGGTTCCTTT.